This section outlines one T cell receptor beta chain sequence together with its context. Its target antigen remains unknown. Base quality data are lacking; no much larger clone is found one base away. The data derive from a study of blood T cell repertoires in COVID-19 (dated by TCRdb to about 2020). As for the study more broadly: Samples covering the acute and convalescent phases of COVID-19 were provided by collaborators in the United States, Italy and Spain. A de-identified subject ID, COVID-19 status, age in years and sex were almost always included in the sample metadata. The prospective study material was composed of cDNA or gDNA derived from T cells, B-cell-depleted T cells, or PBMCs. Where available, HLA class I and class II types were obtained from metadata supplied by the sample provider rather than from assay-based typing. The repertoires were released in a freely available public database intended as a resource for research on the immune response to SARS-CoV-2. The samples were drawn from two sources: the first 160 participants of the ongoing ImmuneRACE study, and 1,254 subjects contributed by 6 global collaborators. Subjects who had been exposed to COVID-19, were actively infected with it, or had recovered from it provided the deeply sampled blood TCRbeta repertoires that made up the dataset.

The immunoSEQ Assay, a bias-controlled multiplex PCR, was used to amplify TCRbeta CDR3 regions from genomic DNA. In the original analysis: Nucleated cell counts per sample were estimated from amplification of reference gene primers within the assay. Sequence reads were collapsed and filtered to measure the absolute abundance of every unique TCRbeta CDR3 rearrangement. For each sample, productive Simpson clonality was calculated as the square root of Simpson's diversity index over productive rearrangements. The table was pulled from immuneACCESS by TCRdb, which kept in-frame rearrangements only. Such tables lose some clones; where checked, under half of the loss comes from unresolved V genes, and the rest has no known cause. The V and J calls and clone size come from that table; D and trimming were worked out from the DNA. A total of 250,000 to 300,000 clones appear in this sample, around 80% of them only once. The ten largest clones represent 5.7% of the sample.

The CDR3 sequence holds 15 residues, the cysteine and phenylalanine included. Only CDR3 DNA is held: 45 bases, read in frame from base 1. V is pared back by 4 bases and J by 2 bases, with 14 bases lying between the germline termini. The germline V gene specifies SGHRS as CDR1 and YFSETQ as CDR2. Whole blood was collected in K2EDTA tubes by collaborating institutions according to the institutions' own protocols. Collaborator samples were shipped for TCRbeta analysis as frozen whole blood, isolated PBMCs, or DNA extracted from either sample type. Beyond this particular receptor, the publication reports: Clinical and demographic metadata were provided uncurated, with the amount varying by source and participant.

The chain is made from TRBV5-1 and TRBJ2-3, and TRBD2 may be the D gene, going by 6 matching bases. The source is an elderly man with acute or convalescent COVID-19. Source material: peripheral blood. The CDR3 is CASSAGTSSTDTQYF. The DNA is TGCGCCAGCAGCGCGGGGACCTCTTCCACAGATACGCAGTATTTT. Here the CDR3 is joined to the reference TRBV5-1 and TRBJ2-3 genes, and the full variable domain is: KAGVTQTPRYLIKTRGQQVTLSCSPISGHRSVSWYQQTPGQGLQFLFEYFSETQRNKGNFPGRFSGRQFSNSRSEMNVSTLELGDSALYLCASSAGTSSTDTQYFGPGTRLTVL.